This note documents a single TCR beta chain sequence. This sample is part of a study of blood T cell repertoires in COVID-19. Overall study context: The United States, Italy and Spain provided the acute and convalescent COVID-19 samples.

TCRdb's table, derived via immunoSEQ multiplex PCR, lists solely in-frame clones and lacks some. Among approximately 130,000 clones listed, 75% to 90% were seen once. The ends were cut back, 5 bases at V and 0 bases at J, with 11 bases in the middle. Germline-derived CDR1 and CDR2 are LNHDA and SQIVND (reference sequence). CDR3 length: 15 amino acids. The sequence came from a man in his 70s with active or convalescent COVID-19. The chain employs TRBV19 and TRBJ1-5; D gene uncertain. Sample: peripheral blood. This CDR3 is CASSLAGNSNQPQHF. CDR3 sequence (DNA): TGTGCCAGTAGTTTAGCCGGGAATAGCAATCAGCCCCAGCATTTT.